Listed below are T cell receptor beta chains from one sample, sequenced in a study of T cell repertoires in cytomegalovirus infection. No antigen is known for these receptors. MiXCR, applied by TCRdb to the reads, yields one record per CDR3 protein. The table records 680,000 or so distinct CDR3 sequences, around a third of them present only once. The specimen comprised cultured PBMCs, sampled from culture after CMV antigen stimulation. The source of these receptors is a human donor in good health (CMV status not recorded). Some clones in this sample may be carry-over from other donors' samples. The CDR3 runs from the conserved cysteine through the conserved F or W. A D gene is named only where the DNA matches it firmly. Size values are once, few and many counts, or a class for expanded clones, and some rows have none.

>-|TRBV5-1|TRBD1|TRBJ2-1
TGCGCCAGCAGCTTGGGGGGACAGGGGGCAGGTGAGCAGTTCTTC
CASSLGGQGAGEQFF
>few|TRBV12-3/TRBV12-4|-|TRBJ2-3
TGTGCCAGCAGTAGGGGGACTACCTACAGCACAGATACGCAGTATTTT
CASSRGTTYSTDTQYF
>-|TRBV7-8|TRBD1|TRBJ2-7
TGTGCCAGCAGCGGGAGGACAGGGGGAGGCTACGAGCAGTACTTC
CASSGRTGGGYEQYF
>-|TRBV28|TRBD1|TRBJ1-2
TGTGCCAGCAGTTCACCGCGGACAGGGTCGTATGGCTACACCTTC
CASSSPRTGSYGYTF
>many|TRBV5-1|-|TRBJ1-1
TGTGCCAGCAGCTTAGCGGGGGACACTGAAGCTTTCTTT
CASSLAGDTEAFF
>few|TRBV6-5|TRBD1|TRBJ2-2
TGTGCCAGCAGTGGGACAGGCGGCGTGGTGGGAACAATTCCCGCAAACACCGGGGAGCTGTTTTTT
CASSGTGGVVGTIPANTGELFF
>-|TRBV6-8|TRBD2|TRBJ2-1
TGTGCCAGTCGCAGGAGCGGGGCCCGGGGCTCCTACAATGAGCAGTTCTTC
CASRRSGARGSYNEQFF
>-|TRBV28|-|TRBJ2-7
TGTGCCAGCAGTTTAAGCGGGACAGCGTACTACGAGCAGTACTTC
CASSLSGTAYYEQYF
>-|TRBV7-8|-|TRBJ2-3
TGTGCCAGCAGCTTCAGATTTAGCACAGATACGCAGTATTTT
CASSFRFSTDTQYF
>few|TRBV27|TRBD1|TRBJ2-3
TGTGCCAGCAGTCCGACAGGGGGCATCGATACGCAGTATTTT
CASSPTGGIDTQYF
>few|TRBV20-1|TRBD1|TRBJ1-1
TGCAGTGGGACAGGGGGGAAAGACACTGAAGCTTTCTTT
CSGTGGKDTEAFF
>-|TRBV4-1|TRBD1|TRBJ1-2
TGCGCCAGCAGCACCAGGACAGGACGAACTTCTGACGGCTACACCTTC
CASSTRTGRTSDGYTF
>few|TRBV10-3|TRBD2|TRBJ2-7
TGTGCCATCAGCCCCGGGACTAGCGGGATCTACGAGCAGTACTTC
CAISPGTSGIYEQYF
>-|TRBV5-8|-|TRBJ1-5
TGTGCCAGCAGCTTGATTGGCATCCTTAGCAATCAGCCCCAGCATTTT
CASSLIGILSNQPQHF
>-|TRBV7-9|TRBD1|TRBJ2-3
TGTGCCAGCAGCTCCGCCGGGACAGGGGGTGCAGATACGCAGTATTTT
CASSSAGTGGADTQYF
>-|TRBV6-5|TRBD1|TRBJ1-6
TGTGCCAGCAGTCGGGACAGCTACTATAATTCACCCCTCCACTTT
CASSRDSYYNSPLHF
>few|TRBV14|-|TRBJ2-7
TGTGCCAGCAGCCAAGTTTTACAGGGGCTAGCGGGCGAGCAGTACTTC
CASSQVLQGLAGEQYF
>-|TRBV12-5|TRBD1|TRBJ2-7
TGTGCTAGTGGCTGGGGACAGGACGATTACCGGAGCTCCTACGAGCAGTACTTC
CASGWGQDDYRSSYEQYF
>-|TRBV4-1|TRBD2|TRBJ2-1
TGCGCCAGCAGCCCGGGACTAGCTGTGGGGGATGAGCAGTTCTTC
CASSPGLAVGDEQFF
>few|TRBV7-8|-|TRBJ1-2
TGTGCCAGCAGCTTAGAAAGGGCAGGCCCAAAGCGCTATGGCTACACCTTC
CASSLERAGPKRYGYTF
>few|TRBV6-5|TRBD1|TRBJ1-2
TGTGCCAGCAGAACACAGGGACAGGGGTACGGCTACACCTTC
CASRTQGQGYGYTF
>-|TRBV7-2|TRBD2|TRBJ2-1
TGTGCCAGCAGCTTACGGTGGACTAGCGGGGGGGCTTTTGAGCAGTTCTTC
CASSLRWTSGGAFEQFF
>-|TRBV4-1|TRBD1|TRBJ1-5
TGCGCCAGCAGCCAAGCCCCGTCAGGGGGTCAGCCCCAGCATTTT
CASSQAPSGGQPQHF
>few|TRBV24-1|-|TRBJ2-7
TGTGCCACCAGTGACACACGACAAGCCGGGACGGAGAACTACGAGCAGTACTTC
CATSDTRQAGTENYEQYF
>-|TRBV7-4|-|TRBJ2-1
TGTGCCAGCAGCTCCGGGGTCGGTCGTCGTAACAATGAGCAGTTCTTC
CASSSGVGRRNNEQFF
>-|TRBV28|-|TRBJ2-7
TGTGCCAGCACCCAGCTAGGAGTGGGCTACGAGCAGTACTTC
CASTQLGVGYEQYF
>-|TRBV20-1|-|TRBJ1-3
TGCAGTGCTAGACAACCGGACTCTGGAAACACCATATATTTT
CSARQPDSGNTIYF
>many|TRBV7-9|-|TRBJ1-6
TGTGCCAGCAGTTTGGTGGATTCACCCCTCCACTTT
CASSLVDSPLHF
>-|TRBV28|-|TRBJ1-2
TGTGCCAGCACCGCGCGAGGGGGAAGGTATGGCTACACCTTC
CASTARGGRYGYTF
>few|TRBV6-5|TRBD1|TRBJ2-2
TGTGCCAGCAGTTACTACAGGGGGTCGAACACCGGGGAGCTGTTTTTT
CASSYYRGSNTGELFF
>-|TRBV20-1|TRBD1|TRBJ1-4
TGCAGTGCTAAACCGGACAGGGAAAAACTGTTTTTT
CSAKPDREKLFF
>-|TRBV29-1|TRBD1|TRBJ1-2
TGCAGCGCCTTGGACAGGGCCTCTGGTGGCTACACCTTC
CSALDRASGGYTF
>-|TRBV7-2|-|TRBJ1-2
TGTGCCAGCAGCTTGGGGGCCCAGAACTATGGCTACACCTTC
CASSLGAQNYGYTF
>-|TRBV6-2/TRBV6-3|-|TRBJ2-3
TGTGCCAGCAGTTCATGGCCAGATACGCAGTATTTT
CASSSWPDTQYF
>-|TRBV3-1|-|TRBJ1-6
TGTGCCAGCAGCCCTGACGGGATCTCACCCCTCCACTTT
CASSPDGISPLHF
>-|TRBV6-7|-|TRBJ2-2
TGTGCCAGCAGTTACCACCGATACACCGGGGAGCTGTTTTTT
CASSYHRYTGELFF
>many|TRBV7-2|TRBD1|TRBJ2-1
TGTGCCAGCAGCGCCAGACTCCCGGGACAGGGTGTCAATGAGCAGTTCTTC
CASSARLPGQGVNEQFF
>few|TRBV6-2/TRBV6-3|-|TRBJ1-1
TGTGCCAGCAGTTACCAGTTTAACACTGAAGCTTTCTTT
CASSYQFNTEAFF
>many|TRBV7-6|TRBD1|TRBJ2-1
TGTGCCAGCAGCGCCCGGACAGGGCGCACCAATGAGCAGTTCTTC
CASSARTGRTNEQFF
>-|TRBV19|-|TRBJ1-1
TGTGCCAGTAGGCCAACAGTAATGAACACTGAAGCTTTCTTT
CASRPTVMNTEAFF